This T cell receptor (beta chain) was captured by sequencing in a study of vaccination effects on CD4 cells after COVID-19. V was cut by 4 bases and J by 1 base, with 13 bases left in between. The CDR3 contains 15 residues. Per germline, CDR1 MGHRA and CDR2 YSYEKL. With regard to this clone: The antigen is not known.

Repertoires were generated with immunoSEQ multiplex PCR, while TCRdb's copy carries only in-frame clones and drops some. The sample carries around 66,000 clones, roughly 81% recorded once. Following an approximately ten-day culture, CD4+ T cells were purified. Two doses of either BNT162b2 or mRNA-1273 were given to each participant. The sequence was collected from a human donor who received a COVID-19 vaccine. The chain employs TRBV4-1 and TRBJ2-5; D not resolved. The source material was CD4+ T cells from PBMCs cultured without peptide, sampled after COVID-19 vaccination. The CDR3 DNA sequence: TGCGCCAGCAGCCCGATCGTTAGGGCCCAAGAGACCCAGTACTTC. This translates into CASSPIVRAQETQYF.